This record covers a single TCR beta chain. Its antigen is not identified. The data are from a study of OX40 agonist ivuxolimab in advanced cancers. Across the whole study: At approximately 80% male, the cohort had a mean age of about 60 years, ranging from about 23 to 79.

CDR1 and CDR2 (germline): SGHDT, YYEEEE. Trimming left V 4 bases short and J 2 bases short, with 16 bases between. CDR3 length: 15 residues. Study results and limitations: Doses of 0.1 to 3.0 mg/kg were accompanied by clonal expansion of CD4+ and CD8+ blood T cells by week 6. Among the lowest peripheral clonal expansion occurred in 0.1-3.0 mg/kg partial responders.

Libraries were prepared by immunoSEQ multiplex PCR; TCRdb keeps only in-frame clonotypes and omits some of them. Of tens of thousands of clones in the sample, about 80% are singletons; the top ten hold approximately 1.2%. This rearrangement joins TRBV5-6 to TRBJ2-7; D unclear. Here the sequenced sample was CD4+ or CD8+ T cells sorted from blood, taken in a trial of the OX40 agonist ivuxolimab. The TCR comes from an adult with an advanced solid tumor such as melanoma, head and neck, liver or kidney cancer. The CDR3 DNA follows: TGTGCCAGCAGCAAAGGGATCATGGATGCCTACGAGCAGTACTTC. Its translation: CASSKGIMDAYEQYF.